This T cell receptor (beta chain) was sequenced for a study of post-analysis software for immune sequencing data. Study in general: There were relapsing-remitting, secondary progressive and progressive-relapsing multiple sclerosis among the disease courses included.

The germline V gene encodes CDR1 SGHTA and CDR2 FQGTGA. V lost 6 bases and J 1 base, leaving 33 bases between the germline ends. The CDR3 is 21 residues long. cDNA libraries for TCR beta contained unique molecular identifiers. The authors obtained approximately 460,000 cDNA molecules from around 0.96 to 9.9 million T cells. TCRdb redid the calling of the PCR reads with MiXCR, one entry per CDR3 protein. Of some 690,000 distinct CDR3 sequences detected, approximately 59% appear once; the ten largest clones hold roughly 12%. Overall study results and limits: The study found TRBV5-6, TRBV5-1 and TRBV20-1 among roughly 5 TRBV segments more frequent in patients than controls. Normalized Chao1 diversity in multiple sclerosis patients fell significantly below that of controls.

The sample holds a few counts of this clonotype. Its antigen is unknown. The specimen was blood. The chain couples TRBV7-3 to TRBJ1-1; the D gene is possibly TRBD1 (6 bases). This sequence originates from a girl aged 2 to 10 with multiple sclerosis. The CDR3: CASSYLYWGGEWTEGNTEAFF. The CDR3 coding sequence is TGTGCCAGCAGTTATCTATATTGGGGAGGGGAATGGACAGAGGGGAACACTGAAGCTTTCTTT.